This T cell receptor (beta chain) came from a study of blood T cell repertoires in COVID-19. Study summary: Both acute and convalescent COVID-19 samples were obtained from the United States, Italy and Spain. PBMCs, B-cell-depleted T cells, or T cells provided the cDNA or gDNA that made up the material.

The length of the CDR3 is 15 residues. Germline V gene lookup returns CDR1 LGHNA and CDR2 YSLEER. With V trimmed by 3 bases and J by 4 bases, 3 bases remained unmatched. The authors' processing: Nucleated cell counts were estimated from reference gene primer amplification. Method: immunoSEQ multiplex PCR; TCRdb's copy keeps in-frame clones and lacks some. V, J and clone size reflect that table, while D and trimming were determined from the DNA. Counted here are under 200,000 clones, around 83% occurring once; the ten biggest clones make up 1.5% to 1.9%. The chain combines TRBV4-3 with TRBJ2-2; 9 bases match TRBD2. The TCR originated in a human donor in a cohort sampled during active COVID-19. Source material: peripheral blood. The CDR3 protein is CASSHGGRVTGELFF. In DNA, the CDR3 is TGCGCCAGCAGCCATGGCGGGAGGGTCACCGGGGAGCTGTTTTTT.